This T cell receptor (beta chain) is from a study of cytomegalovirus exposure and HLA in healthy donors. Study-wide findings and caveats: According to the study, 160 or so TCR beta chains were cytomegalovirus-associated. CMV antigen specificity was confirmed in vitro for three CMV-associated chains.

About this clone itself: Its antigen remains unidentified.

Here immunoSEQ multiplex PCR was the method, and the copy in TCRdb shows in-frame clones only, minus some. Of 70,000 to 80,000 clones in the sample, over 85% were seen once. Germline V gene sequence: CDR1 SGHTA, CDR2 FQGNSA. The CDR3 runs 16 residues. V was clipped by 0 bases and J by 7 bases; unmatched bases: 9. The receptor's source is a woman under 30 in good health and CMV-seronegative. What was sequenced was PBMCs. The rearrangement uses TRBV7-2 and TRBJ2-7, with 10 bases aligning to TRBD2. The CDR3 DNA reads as TGTGCCAGCAGCTTAGCAAGCGGGAGGGCCCCGTATGAGCAGTACTTC. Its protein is CASSLASGRAPYEQYF. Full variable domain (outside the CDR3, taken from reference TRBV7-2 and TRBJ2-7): GAGVSQSPSNKVTEKGKDVELRCDPISGHTALYWYRQSLGQGLEFLIYFQGNSAPDKSGLPSDRFSAERTGGSVSTLTIQRTQQEDSAVYLCASSLASGRAPYEQYFGPGTRLTVT.